A selection of T cell receptor beta chains follows, all from one sample in a study of shared clonotypes between healthy human individuals. Using immunoSEQ multiplex PCR, the repertoire was profiled, and TCRdb retains in-frame clones only, with some absent. The table shows roughly 1.4 million clones, with roughly 98.5% occurring only once. The sequencing input was naive CD4+ T cells sorted from blood. These receptors all stem from a man under 40 in good health. The CDR3 runs from the conserved cysteine through the conserved F or W.

TRBJ2-7,TRBV6-1,CASSASAFSYEQYF
TRBJ1-5,TRBV30,CAWTRSDSRNQPQHF
TRBJ2-2,TRBV29-1,CSVLPAGVNTGELFF
TRBJ2-4,TRBV7-2,CASSPEGGRDIQYF
TRBJ1-4,TRBV11-2,CASSQIDREKLFF
TRBJ2-7,TRBV28,CAISLAGVYEQYF
TRBJ2-6,TRBV6-1,CASSEALLSGANVLTF
TRBJ2-7,TRBV4-3,CASSQELGPYYEQYF
TRBJ2-2,TRBV4-3,CASSQEAGTGELFF
TRBJ2-1,TRBV21-1,CASSGSASGRHNEQFF
TRBJ1-2,TRBV11-2,CASSPGARGSPYGYTF
TRBJ2-5,TRBV13,CASSSGLAGGSRETQYF
TRBJ2-5,TRBV5-1,CASSLALAGETQYF
TRBJ1-3,TRBV5-5,CASSLAGADWGNTIYF
TRBJ1-5,TRBV27,CASSLSSAGNQPQHF
TRBJ1-5,TRBV9,CASKSGPNNQPQHF
TRBJ2-1,TRBV4-3,CASSRGEGALNEQFF
TRBJ2-7,TRBV7-2,CASSLADSGRDFTYEQYF
TRBJ2-7,TRBV14,CASSQDLKNKQYF
TRBJ2-1,TRBV7-9,CASSSPGRGSYNEQFF
TRBJ2-7,TRBV11-2,CASGLGRAEQYF
TRBJ2-7,TRBV5-6,CASSLIWDGRAEQYF
TRBJ2-7,TRBV5-1,CASSGGLAGVSHEQYF
TRBJ2-7,TRBV7-9,CASSTVRQGSKTSAYEQYF
TRBJ2-5,TRBV29-1,CSVCRTGAQETQYF
TRBJ2-1,TRBV18,CASSPLDYRYNEQFF
TRBJ1-3,TRBV2,CASSGQGFGNTIYF
TRBJ1-5,TRBV28,CASRGPGQNQPQHF
TRBJ2-5,TRBV27,CASSSLPGETQYF
TRBJ2-5,TRBV2,CASSEALKTQYF
TRBJ2-6,TRBV27,CASSFNGAGANVLTF
TRBJ2-7,TRBV11-2,CASSRRVDQAGEQYF
TRBJ2-3,TRBV5-4,CASRHTGLAGTDTQYF
TRBJ2-1,TRBV5-5,CASSLRTSGSNEQFF
TRBJ2-1,TRBV6-1,CASRRTSFNEQFF
TRBJ2-3,TRBV7-9,CASSFSGGGTQYF
TRBJ2-7,TRBV7-2,CASSPRQGGYEQYF
TRBJ2-2,TRBV6-1,CASSERSGRGLTGELFF
TRBJ2-7,TRBV5-1,CASSLGQWSSYEQYF
TRBJ1-2,TRBV6-6,CASRRGHGYTF
TRBJ1-2,TRBV7-9,CASSLGRDYGYTF
TRBJ2-2,TRBV7-8,CASSYETGVNTGELFF
TRBJ2-1,TRBV15,CATSPWGARGHEQFF
TRBJ2-7,TRBV5-1,CASSLGQPSYEQYF